This TCR beta chain is drawn from a study of blood T cells in healthy people across ages. General observations from the study: Unsorted PBMC input precluded a conclusive naive versus antigen-experienced comparison.

This clonotype was picked up a small number of times. The antigen remains undetermined. A second PCR, run for roughly 7 to 12 cycles, used a sample-barcoded 5' primer plus a J-beta primer mix. Via MiXCR, TCRdb re-called the 5' RACE reads, giving one row per CDR3 protein. The sample shows about 760,000 distinct CDR3 sequences, around 25% of them seen only once. Germline CDR1 reads MNHEY; CDR2 reads SMNVEV (reference sequence). The V and J ends lost 4 bases and 2 bases, in that order; junction bases with no gene match: 3. The CDR3 is made up of 15 amino acids. The same data also contributed to another study, on T cells of mothers and their children.

The sample consisted of blood. The chain has TRBV27 and TRBJ2-2, with 8 bases that match TRBD1. The TCR originated in a boy between 10 and 17 years old in good health. The CDR3 sequence is CASSSTGVNTGELFF. The CDR3 DNA is TGTGCCAGCAGTTCGACAGGGGTAAACACCGGGGAGCTGTTTTTT.